Presented here are 2 T cell receptor beta chains from one specimen sequenced in a study of T cells in localized non-small cell lung cancer. Profiling relied on immunoSEQ multiplex PCR, and the TCRdb table lists in-frame clones only, not all of them. The sample shows 2,500 to 3,000 clones, about 25% of them seen only once. The material sequenced was lung tumor tissue, taken before any cancer treatment. Receptors originate from a male donor at least 60 years old with stage III lung adenocarcinoma.

The gene calls are TRBV18 and TRBJ1-2, with D unclear. Germline V gene lookup returns CDR1 KGHSH and CDR2 LQKENI. CDR3 length: 15 amino acids. V shed 2 bases and J shed 4 bases, with 14 bases lying between them. The CDR3 nucleotides are TGTGCCAGCTCACCATCACCGGGAAACCTCTATGGCTACACCTTC. Translating it yields CASSPSPGNLYGYTF.

The genes are TRBV11-3 and TRBJ2-5, with D hard to call. Germline V gives CDR1 SGHNT, CDR2 YENEEA. V lost 5 bases to trimming and J lost 2 bases, with 12 bases between them. CDR3 length: 14 residues. CDR3 sequence reads: CASSLEPTQETQYF. The CDR3 DNA sequence: TGTGCCAGCAGCCTGGAGCCTACACAAGAGACCCAGTACTTC. The full variable domain, with the rest looked up from reference TRBV11-3 and TRBJ2-5, is EAGVVQSPRYKIIEKKQPVAFWCNPISGHNTLYWYLQNLGQGPELLIRYENEEAVDDSQLPKDRFSAERLKGVDSTLKIQPAELGDSAVYLCASSLEPTQETQYFGPGTRLLVL.